The clone carrying this TCR beta chain was observed many times. No antigen is known for it. This sample was included in a study of neurological immune-mediated disorders. The study, taken as a whole, reports: Across subjects, no CDR3 amino acid sequence appeared in expanded clones of more than one subject, a finding that suggested private repertoires in all groups.

Germline V lookup: CDR1 LGHDT, CDR2 YNNKEL (reference sequence). The CDR3 length is 12 residues. V gave up 4 bases and J gave up 5 bases, with 8 bases separating them. The time point is: longitudinal time-point 2. Healthy controls comprised blood bank volunteers in Maryland, USA. The cDNA was generated by 5'RACE with 10-nucleotide random UMIs. TCRdb ran MiXCR on the 5' RACE reads and lists one entry per CDR3 protein. The sample has about 60,000 distinct CDR3 sequences; around 9.7% are singletons. The source is a man between 25 and 39 years old in good health. This chain links TRBV3-1 with TRBJ2-5; no definite D call. The source material was PBMCs. In nucleotides, the CDR3 is TGTGCCAGCAGCCCTTTGGCGGAGACCCAGTACTTC. Protein: CASSPLAETQYF.